These 24 T cell receptor beta chains came from one sample sequenced in a study of T-cell memory formation after mild COVID-19. TCRdb ran MiXCR on the 5' RACE reads and lists one entry per CDR3 protein. The repertoire includes about 500,000 distinct CDR3 sequences, roughly 20% of them detected once, and around 12% sits in the top ten. The material sequenced was PBMCs or a T cell subset sorted from them (not recorded which). The receptor source for this set is an adult woman who had mild COVID-19 (a few samples of this study predate the infection). Cell type and time point are not known.

This clonotype was seen a few times. The chain carries TRBV24-1 and TRBJ1-4; no firm D call. V lost 3 bases and J lost 8, with 12 bases in between. CDR1 KGHDR and CDR2 SFDVKD come from the germline V gene. CDR3 length: 14 amino acids. CDR3 nucleotides: TGTGCCACCAGTGATCCCGGACTAGGGGAAAAACTGTTTTTT. This sequence encodes CATSDPGLGEKLFF.

The chain joins TRBV20-1 to TRBJ2-7; 10 bases agree with TRBD2. The CDR3 totals 15 residues. V lost 1 base, J lost 8 bases, and 11 bases stayed unmatched. The germline gives CDR1 DFQATT, CDR2 SNEGSKA (reference sequence). The CDR3 sequence: CSARGEREGRNKQYF. The CDR3 nucleotides are TGCAGTGCTAGAGGGGAGCGGGAGGGCCGAAACAAGCAGTACTTC.

The V call is TRBV3-1, the J call TRBJ2-3; TRBD1 is a possible D gene (6 bases). The CDR3 spans 15 residues. The V end was cut by 8 bases, the J end by 6 bases, with 21 bases between. The germline gives CDR1 LGHDT, CDR2 YNNKEL (reference sequence). The CDR3 DNA follows: TGTGCCAGCGGTACACTAGGGGGAGCATCGGATACGCAGTATTTT. This codes for CASGTLGGASDTQYF.

The chain couples TRBV7-3 to TRBJ2-3; D gene uncertain. This CDR3 is built from 14 residues. In germline, CDR1 is SGHTA, CDR2 FQGTGA. Trimming shortened V by 0 bases and J by 5 bases, and 9 bases separated the two germline ends. CDR3 protein: CASSLTPDRDTQYF. The CDR3 region has the DNA TGTGCCAGCAGCTTAACCCCGGACCGAGATACGCAGTATTTT.

This clonotype appeared a few times. V is TRBV15 and J is TRBJ2-7; D is possibly TRBD1 (6 bases). V was cut by 0 bases and J by 2 bases, with 11 bases left in between. The germline gives CDR1 LNHNV, CDR2 YYDKDF (reference sequence). The CDR3 extends over 15 amino acids. The CDR3 reads CATSREPGVPYEQYF. As DNA, the CDR3 is TGTGCCACCAGCAGAGAGCCAGGGGTTCCCTACGAGCAGTACTTC.

V usage is TRBV5-1 and J usage is TRBJ2-5; 15 bases align to TRBD2. The CDR3 contains 16 residues. Germline assignment: CDR1 SGHRS and CDR2 YFSETQ. V lost 4 bases, J lost 3 bases, and 4 bases stayed unmatched. The CDR3 sequence: CASSEGLAGGEETQYF. The CDR3 coding sequence is TGCGCCAGCAGCGAGGGACTAGCGGGGGGTGAAGAGACCCAGTACTTC.

This clonotype came up a few times. The gene calls are TRBV7-9 and TRBJ2-7; a possible D gene is TRBD1 (5 bases). Germline assignment: CDR1 SEHNR and CDR2 FQNEAQ (reference sequence). The germline V and J ends were trimmed by 0 bases and 9 bases, with 9 bases remaining between them. The CDR3 has 12 residues. As DNA, the CDR3 is TGTGCCAGCAGCTTAGCGGACACTGGGCAGTACTTC. It specifies CASSLADTGQYF.

This clonotype was seen a handful of times. V and J are TRBV30 and TRBJ2-5, with TRBD2 matching over 12 bases. CDR1 GTSNPN and CDR2 SVGIG come from the germline V gene (reference sequence). The ends lost 2 bases at V and 2 bases at J; junction bases unmatched: 9. This CDR3 comprises 17 residues. The CDR3 reads CAWSTRRTSGAQETQYF. The CDR3 DNA is TGTGCCTGGAGTACTCGTAGGACTAGCGGGGCACAAGAGACCCAGTACTTC.

In its sample, this clonotype was seen a few times. The gene calls are TRBV4-1 and TRBJ2-6; no reliable D call. Germline loops: CDR1 MGHRA, CDR2 YSYEKL. The CDR3 runs 15 residues. V lost 4 bases, J lost 0 bases, and 7 bases lay in between. The DNA of the CDR3 is TGCGCCAGCAGCCCCCCCCTCTCTGGGGCCAACGTCCTGACTTTC. This translates into CASSPPLSGANVLTF.

This clonotype has a handful of counts. CDR3 DNA: TGTGCCACCAGCAGAGACGAGCGGGGTAGACACGAGCAGTACTTC. Its translation is CATSRDERGRHEQYF. This rearrangement joins TRBV15 to TRBJ2-7, with 7 bases that match TRBD2. CDR3 length equals 15 residues. The germline gives CDR1 LNHNV, CDR2 YYDKDF (reference sequence). J was trimmed by 5 bases and V by 0 bases; bases with no gene match: 7.

The chain links TRBV19 to TRBJ2-1, with 8 bases lining up with TRBD2. V gave up 5 bases and J gave up 2 bases; unmatched junction bases: 8. This CDR3 is built from 16 residues. Germline V gene data show CDR1 as LNHDA and CDR2 as SQIVND (reference sequence). CDR3 coding DNA: TGTGCCAGTAGTCCGTCGGGACTAGTAACCTACAATGAGCAGTTCTTC. Protein product: CASSPSGLVTYNEQFF.

This clonotype turned up a few times. The V and J genes are TRBV10-3 and TRBJ2-1, with D possibly being TRBD1 (6 bases). V lost 3 bases to trimming and J lost 14 bases, with 20 bases between them. The CDR3 has 14 amino acids. Germline-derived CDR1 and CDR2 are ENHRY and SYGVKD. The chain's CDR3 is CAISDRGASLLKFF. As DNA, the CDR3 is TGTGCCATCAGTGACAGGGGTGCCTCCCTCCTTAAGTTCTTC.

The rearrangement uses TRBV10-2 and TRBJ2-7; tentative D call: TRBD1 (6 bases). V was shortened by 4 bases and J by 3 bases, with 10 bases between the two germline ends. The CDR3 is 13 amino acids. CDR1 is WSHSY, CDR2 SAAADI, per germline. The CDR3 DNA is TGCGCCAGCAGTGCGGACAGCCTCTACGAGCAGTACTTC. This codes for CASSADSLYEQYF.

The rearrangement joins TRBV20-1 to TRBJ2-2, with a weak D call TRBD1 (6 bases). The length of the CDR3 is 15 residues. Germline CDR1 DFQATT, CDR2 SNEGSKA (reference sequence). Deletions cut 3 bases from V and 2 bases from J, with 13 bases between. The CDR3 DNA is TGCAGTGCTAGCAACAGGGTGCGAAACACCGGGGAGCTGTTTTTT. Protein: CSASNRVRNTGELFF.

In this sample, this clonotype turned up a few times. The chain employs TRBV7-6 and TRBJ2-1; 12 nucleotides align to TRBD1. Trimming took 4 bases from V and 9 from J; bases not matched to a gene: 10. The CDR3 runs 16 residues. Per the germline V gene, CDR1 is SGHVS and CDR2 is FNYEAQ. The CDR3 loop is CASSYAGTGGRGEQFF. In DNA, the CDR3 is TGTGCCAGCAGCTACGCCGGGACAGGGGGCCGGGGTGAGCAGTTCTTC. Looking up the rest from reference TRBV7-6 and TRBJ2-1 gives the full variable domain: GAGVSQSPRYKVTKRGQDVALRCDPISGHVSLYWYRQALGQGPEFLTYFNYEAQQDKSGLPNDRFSAERPEGSISTLTIQRTEQRDSAMYRCASSYAGTGGRGEQFFGPGTRLTVL.

This clonotype appeared many times. V usage is TRBV29-1 and J usage is TRBJ1-2, with 9 positions matching TRBD1. Looked up from germline, CDR1 is SQVTM and CDR2 is ANQGSEA. The CDR3 totals 13 residues. V was pared by 4 bases and J by 2 bases, with 2 bases of the junction left unmatched. Here the CDR3 reads CSVGGTGNYGYTF. In DNA form, the CDR3 reads TGCAGCGTTGGAGGGACAGGGAACTATGGCTACACCTTC.

This chain connects TRBV7-6 to TRBJ2-1; D could derive from TRBD1 or TRBD2 (5 bases each). This CDR3 is built from 14 residues. Germline V CDR1 and CDR2: SGHVS, FNYEAQ. V shed 2 bases and J shed 4 bases, with 9 bases lying between them. The chain's CDR3 is CASSLKEGYNEQFF. The DNA of the CDR3 is TGTGCCAGCAGCTTAAAAGAGGGGTACAATGAGCAGTTCTTC.

This clonotype was found a few times. The V and J genes are TRBV5-1 and TRBJ1-1, with 7 bases matching TRBD1. Germline V CDR1 and CDR2: SGHRS, YFSETQ. This CDR3 has 16 amino acids. V lost 4 bases and J lost 3; bases outside the gene matches: 12. In nucleotides, the CDR3 is TGCGCCAGCAGCCCTAACGGGGACAGATCTTACACTGAAGCTTTCTTT. Amino acid sequence: CASSPNGDRSYTEAFF.

The rearrangement uses TRBV7-3 and TRBJ2-1, with 7 bases aligning to TRBD1. The CDR3 length is 15 residues. After removal of 0 bases from V and 7 bases from J, the junction contained 6 bases not matched to a gene. The germline V gene encodes CDR1 SGHTA and CDR2 FQGTGA. This chain's CDR3 is CASSLTVNRGNEQFF. CDR3 coding DNA: TGTGCCAGCAGCTTAACTGTTAACAGGGGAAATGAGCAGTTCTTC.

In its sample, this clonotype was seen a few times. V gene TRBV27 combines with J gene TRBJ1-1; D possibly corresponds to TRBD1 (6 bases). The CDR3 totals 15 residues. Germline CDR1 is MNHEY and CDR2 is SMNVEV (reference sequence). V was cut by 5 bases and J by 1 base, with 14 bases left in between. CDR3 amino acids: CASSKGGRGNTEAFF. Here the CDR3 DNA reads TGTGCCAGCAGTAAAGGGGGGAGGGGGAACACTGAAGCTTTCTTT.

This clonotype was observed a single time. The V call is TRBV3-1, the J call TRBJ1-1, with D possibly being TRBD1 (6 bases). The V end lost 2 bases, the J end lost 4 bases, and 11 bases lay between the germline ends. Germline V gene sequence: CDR1 LGHDT, CDR2 YNNKEL (reference sequence). The CDR3 has 14 residues. CDR3 DNA sequence: TGTGCCAGCAGCCAACCACAGGGTGGCACTGAAGCTTTCTTT. This gives the protein CASSQPQGGTEAFF.

This clonotype was counted a few times. This chain links TRBV6-1 with TRBJ2-7, with 14 positions matching TRBD2. This CDR3 contains 14 residues. The V segment lost 6 bases and the J segment 2 bases; nucleotides outside the gene matches: 0. Germline values: CDR1 MNHNS, CDR2 SASEGT. CDR3 sequence reads: CASRGLAGAYEQYF. The CDR3 DNA follows: TGTGCCAGCAGGGGACTAGCGGGAGCCTACGAGCAGTACTTC.

This clonotype appeared a few times. The chain combines TRBV4-1 with TRBJ1-5; the D is unclear. Trimming removed 1 base at V and 0 bases at J, with 7 bases between. Germline-derived CDR1 and CDR2 are MGHRA and YSYEKL. This CDR3 has 15 residues. The CDR3 nucleotides are TGCGCCAGCAGCCAAGCCACGGATAGCAATCAGCCCCAGCATTTT. Encoded protein: CASSQATDSNQPQHF.

The chain is built from TRBV6-5 and TRBJ2-1; tentatively, D is TRBD2 (5 bases). Trimming removed 5 bases from V and 8 bases from J, with 19 bases in between. Germline CDR1 reads MNHEY; CDR2 reads SVGAGI. The length of the CDR3 is 15 residues. The CDR3 coding sequence is TGTGCCAGCAGTCCCTTCGAGGGCTCCCAATATGAGCAGTTCTTC. The encoded protein is CASSPFEGSQYEQFF.